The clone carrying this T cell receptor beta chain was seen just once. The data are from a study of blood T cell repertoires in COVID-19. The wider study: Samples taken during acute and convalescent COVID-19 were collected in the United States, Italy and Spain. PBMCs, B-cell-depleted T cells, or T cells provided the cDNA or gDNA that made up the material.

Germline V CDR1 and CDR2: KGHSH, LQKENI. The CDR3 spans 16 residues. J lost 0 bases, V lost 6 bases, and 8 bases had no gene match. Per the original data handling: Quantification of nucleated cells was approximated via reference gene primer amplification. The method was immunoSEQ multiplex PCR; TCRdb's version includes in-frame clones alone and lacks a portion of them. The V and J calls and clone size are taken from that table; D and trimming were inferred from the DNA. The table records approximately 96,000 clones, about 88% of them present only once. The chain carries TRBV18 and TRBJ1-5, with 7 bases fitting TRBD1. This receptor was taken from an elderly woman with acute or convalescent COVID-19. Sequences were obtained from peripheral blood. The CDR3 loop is CASSPQAGGSNQPQHF. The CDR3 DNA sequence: TGTGCCAGCTCGCCCCAGGCAGGGGGTAGCAATCAGCCCCAGCATTTT.